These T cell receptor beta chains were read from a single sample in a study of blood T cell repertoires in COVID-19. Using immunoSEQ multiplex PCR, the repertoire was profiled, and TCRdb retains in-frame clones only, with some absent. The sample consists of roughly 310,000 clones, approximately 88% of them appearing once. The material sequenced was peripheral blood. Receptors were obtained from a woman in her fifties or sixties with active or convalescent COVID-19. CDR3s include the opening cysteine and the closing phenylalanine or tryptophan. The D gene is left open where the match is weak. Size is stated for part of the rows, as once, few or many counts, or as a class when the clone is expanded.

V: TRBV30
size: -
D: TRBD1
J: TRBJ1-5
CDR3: CAWSLTGSNQPQHF
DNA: TGTGCCTGGAGTCTGACAGGGAGCAATCAGCCCCAGCATTTT

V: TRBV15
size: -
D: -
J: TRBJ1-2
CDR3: CATSPRPGQIYGYTF
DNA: TGTGCCACCAGCCCCCGGCCGGGACAAATCTATGGCTACACCTTC

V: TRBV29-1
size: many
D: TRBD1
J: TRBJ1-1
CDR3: CSVHTFPGTGARTEAFF
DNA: TGCAGCGTCCACACCTTTCCCGGGACAGGGGCGCGAACTGAAGCTTTCTTT

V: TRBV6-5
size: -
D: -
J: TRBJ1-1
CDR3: CASRRPGNTEAFF
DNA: TGTGCCAGCAGGCGTCCGGGGAACACTGAAGCTTTCTTT

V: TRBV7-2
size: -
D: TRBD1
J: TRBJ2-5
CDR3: CASSLDRVETQYF
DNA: TGTGCCAGCAGCCTAGACAGGGTCGAGACCCAGTACTTC

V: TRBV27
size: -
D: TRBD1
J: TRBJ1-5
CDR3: CASSEGARFTAQHF
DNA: TGTGCCAGCAGTGAGGGGGCGCGATTCACGGCCCAGCATTTT

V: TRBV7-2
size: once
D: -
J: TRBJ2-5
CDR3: CASTTEAGLGETQYF
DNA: TGTGCCAGCACGACCGAGGCGGGGTTAGGAGAGACCCAGTACTTC

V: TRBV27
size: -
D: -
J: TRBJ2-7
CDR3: CASSPQGGYEQYF
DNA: TGTGCCAGCAGCCCACAGGGTGGATACGAGCAGTACTTC

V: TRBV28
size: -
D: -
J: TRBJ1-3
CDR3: CASSLGGAGGNTIYF
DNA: TGTGCCAGCAGTCTAGGGGGGGCGGGTGGAAACACCATATATTTT

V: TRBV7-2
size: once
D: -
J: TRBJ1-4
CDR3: CASSLAGGVREKLFF
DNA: TGTGCCAGCAGCTTAGCGGGGGGTGTACGGGAAAAACTGTTTTTT

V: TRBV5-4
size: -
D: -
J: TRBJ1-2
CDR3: CASSRIGQYGYTF
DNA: TGTGCCAGCAGCCGGATCGGACAGTATGGCTACACCTTC

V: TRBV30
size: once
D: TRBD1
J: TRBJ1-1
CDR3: CAWRTGGLVNTEAFF
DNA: TGTGCCTGGAGGACAGGGGGGTTGGTGAACACTGAAGCTTTCTTT

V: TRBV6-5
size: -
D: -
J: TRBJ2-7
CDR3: CASSYNVADYEQYF
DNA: TGTGCCAGCAGTTACAACGTGGCCGACTACGAGCAGTACTTC

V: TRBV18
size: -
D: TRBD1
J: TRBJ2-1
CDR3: CASSPQTGGNNEQFF
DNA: TGTGCCAGCTCACCCCAAACAGGGGGAAACAATGAGCAGTTCTTC

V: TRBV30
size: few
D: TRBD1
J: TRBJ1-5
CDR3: CAWSGTGTGAGPQHF
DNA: TGTGCCTGGAGTGGTACGGGGACAGGGGCGGGGCCCCAGCATTTT

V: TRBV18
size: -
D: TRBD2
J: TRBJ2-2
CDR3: CASSPLSGRGNTGELFF
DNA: TGTGCCAGCTCACCCCTAAGCGGGAGGGGTAACACCGGGGAGCTGTTTTTT

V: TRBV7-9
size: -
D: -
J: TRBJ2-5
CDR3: CASMQGFDTQYF
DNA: TGTGCCAGCATGCAGGGCTTTGACACCCAGTACTTC

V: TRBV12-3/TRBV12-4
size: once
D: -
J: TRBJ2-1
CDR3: CASSLVGDNEQFF
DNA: TGTGCCAGCAGTTTGGTCGGGGACAATGAGCAGTTCTTC

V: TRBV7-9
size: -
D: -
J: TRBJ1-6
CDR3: CASSLDAAIYSPLHF
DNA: TGTGCCAGCAGCCTAGATGCGGCAATTTATTCACCCCTCCACTTT

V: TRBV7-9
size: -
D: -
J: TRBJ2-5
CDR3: CASGLLETQYF
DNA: TGTGCCAGCGGCCTTTTAGAGACCCAGTACTTC

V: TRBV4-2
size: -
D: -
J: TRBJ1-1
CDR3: CASSQDRGSTEAFF
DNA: TGTGCCAGCAGCCAAGACAGGGGTTCCACTGAAGCTTTCTTT

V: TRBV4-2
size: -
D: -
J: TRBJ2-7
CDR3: CASSQDISYEQYF
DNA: TGTGCCAGCAGCCAAGATATCTCCTACGAGCAGTACTTC

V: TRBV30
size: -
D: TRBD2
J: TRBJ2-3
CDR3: CAWSKGLAGGLSSTDTQYF
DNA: TGTGCCTGGAGTAAGGGTCTAGCGGGGGGCCTGTCTAGCACAGATACGCAGTATTTT

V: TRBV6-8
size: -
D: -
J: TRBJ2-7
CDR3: CASSFSTRLYEQYF
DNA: TGTGCCAGCAGTTTTAGCACCCGACTCTACGAGCAGTACTTC

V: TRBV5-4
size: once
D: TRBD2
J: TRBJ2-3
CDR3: CASSLGGQSGRAGYF
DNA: TGTGCCAGCAGCTTGGGGGGTCAAAGCGGGAGGGCCGGGTATTTT

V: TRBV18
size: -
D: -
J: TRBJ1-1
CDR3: CASSPLNYNTEAFF
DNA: TGTGCCAGCTCACCCCTGAACTATAACACTGAAGCTTTCTTT

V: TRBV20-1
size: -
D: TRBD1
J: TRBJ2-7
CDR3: CSASAPTGTYEQYF
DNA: TGCAGTGCTAGTGCCCCGACAGGGACCTACGAGCAGTACTTC

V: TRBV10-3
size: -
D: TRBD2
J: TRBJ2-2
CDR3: CAINGLAENTGELFF
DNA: TGTGCCATCAACGGACTAGCGGAGAACACCGGGGAGCTGTTTTTT

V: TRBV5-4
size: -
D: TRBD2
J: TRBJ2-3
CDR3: CASSSRTSGGADSFTDTQYF
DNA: TGTGCCAGCAGCTCCAGGACTAGCGGGGGGGCCGATTCCTTCACAGATACGCAGTATTTT

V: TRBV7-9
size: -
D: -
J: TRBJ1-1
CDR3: CASSSQANTEAFF
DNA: TGTGCCAGCAGTTCACAGGCTAACACTGAAGCTTTCTTT

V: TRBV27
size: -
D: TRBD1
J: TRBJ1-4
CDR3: CASAPGTGGRPSTNEKLFF
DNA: TGTGCCAGCGCTCCTGGGACAGGGGGCCGACCCTCAACTAATGAAAAACTGTTTTTT

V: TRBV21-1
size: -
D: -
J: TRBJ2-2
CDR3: CASTEDDDSTGELFF
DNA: TGTGCCAGCACCGAAGACGACGACAGCACCGGGGAGCTGTTTTTT

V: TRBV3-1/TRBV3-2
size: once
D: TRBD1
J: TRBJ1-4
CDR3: CASSQEGTGYEKLFF
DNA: TGTGCCAGCAGCCAAGAAGGGACAGGATATGAAAAACTGTTTTTT

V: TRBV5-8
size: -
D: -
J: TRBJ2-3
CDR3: CASSLGEFGSPDTQYF
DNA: TGTGCCAGCAGCTTGGGGGAGTTTGGCTCCCCAGATACGCAGTATTTT

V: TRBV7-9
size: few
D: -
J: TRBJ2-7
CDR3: CASSLAGAEQYF
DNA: TGTGCCAGCAGCTTAGCAGGGGCTGAGCAGTACTTC

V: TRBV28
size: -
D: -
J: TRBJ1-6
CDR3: CASSGLEQIDSPLHF
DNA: TGTGCCAGCAGTGGGTTGGAACAGATCGATTCACCCCTCCACTTT

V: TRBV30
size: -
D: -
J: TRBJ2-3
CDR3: CAWSVTKVWTGKSDTQYF
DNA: TGTGCCTGGAGTGTAACAAAAGTCTGGACGGGAAAATCAGATACGCAGTATTTT

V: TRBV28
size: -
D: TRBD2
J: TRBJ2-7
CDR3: CASSLAGEIYEQYF
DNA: TGTGCCAGCAGTTTGGCGGGAGAAATCTACGAGCAGTACTTC

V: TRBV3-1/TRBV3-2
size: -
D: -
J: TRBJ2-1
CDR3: CASSQLARNEQFF
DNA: TGTGCCAGCAGCCAGTTAGCGAGGAATGAGCAGTTCTTC

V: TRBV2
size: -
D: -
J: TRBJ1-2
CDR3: CASSGPGQLLFYGYTF
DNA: TGTGCCAGCAGCGGCCCCGGACAGTTACTATTCTATGGCTACACCTTC

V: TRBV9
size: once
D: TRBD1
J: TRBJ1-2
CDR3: CASSGEVQGAHYGYTF
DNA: TGTGCCAGCAGCGGAGAGGTCCAGGGGGCTCACTATGGCTACACCTTC

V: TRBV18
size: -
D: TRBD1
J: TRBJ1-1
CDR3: CASSPPGQGNTEAFF
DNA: TGTGCCAGCTCACCACCGGGACAGGGGAACACTGAAGCTTTCTTT

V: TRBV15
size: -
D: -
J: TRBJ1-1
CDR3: CATSAAPNTEAFF
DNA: TGTGCCACCAGCGCGGCCCCGAACACTGAAGCTTTCTTT

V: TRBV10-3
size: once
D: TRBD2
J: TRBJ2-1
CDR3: CAISEPGPSGFNEQFF
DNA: TGTGCCATCAGTGAGCCCGGTCCTAGCGGGTTCAATGAGCAGTTCTTC

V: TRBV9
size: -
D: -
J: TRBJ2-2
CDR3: CASSVQTGGGPAGELFF
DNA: TGTGCCAGCAGCGTACAAACCGGCGGAGGCCCCGCCGGGGAGCTGTTTTTT

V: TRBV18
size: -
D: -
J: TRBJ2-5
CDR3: CASSPPEYQETQYF
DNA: TGTGCCAGCTCACCACCGGAGTACCAAGAGACCCAGTACTTC

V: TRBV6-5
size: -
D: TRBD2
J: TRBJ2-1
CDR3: CASSLLSGGVRNEQFF
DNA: TGTGCCAGCAGTTTACTCAGCGGGGGGGTCCGCAATGAGCAGTTCTTC

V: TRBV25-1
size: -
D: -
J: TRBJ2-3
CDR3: CASSLMEDRTDTQYF
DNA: TGTGCCAGCAGTCTAATGGAAGACAGGACAGATACGCAGTATTTT

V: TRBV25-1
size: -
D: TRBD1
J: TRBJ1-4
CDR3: CASRDTGGSNEKLFF
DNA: TGTGCCAGCAGAGATACAGGGGGAAGTAATGAAAAACTGTTTTTT

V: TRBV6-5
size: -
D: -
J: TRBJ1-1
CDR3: CASSYRQAGLEAFF
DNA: TGTGCCAGCAGTTACCGACAAGCAGGTCTTGAAGCTTTCTTT

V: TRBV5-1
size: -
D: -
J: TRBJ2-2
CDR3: CASSAAGNTGELFF
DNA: TGCGCCAGCAGCGCCGCGGGAAACACCGGGGAGCTGTTTTTT

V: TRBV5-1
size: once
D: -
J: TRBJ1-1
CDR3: CASSLGPRTISVFEAFF
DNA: TGCGCCAGCAGCTTGGGCCCTAGAACTATCTCCGTTTTTGAAGCTTTCTTT

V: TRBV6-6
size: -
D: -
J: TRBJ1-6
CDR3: CASTGTYNSPLHF
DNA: TGTGCCAGCACGGGGACTTATAATTCACCCCTCCACTTT

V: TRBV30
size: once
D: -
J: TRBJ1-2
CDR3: CAWSPNLRDFFSDYGYTF
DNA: TGTGCCTGGAGTCCAAACCTCCGGGACTTCTTTTCGGACTATGGCTACACCTTC

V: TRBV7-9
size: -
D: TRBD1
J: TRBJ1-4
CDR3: CASSLGGTDEKLFF
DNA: TGTGCCAGCAGCTTAGGTGGGACAGATGAAAAACTGTTTTTT

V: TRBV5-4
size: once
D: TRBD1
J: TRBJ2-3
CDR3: CASSDRVSDTQYF
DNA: TGTGCCAGCAGCGACAGGGTGTCAGATACGCAGTATTTT